The next 11 T cell receptor beta chains were all read from a single sample in a study of identical twins. TCRdb redid the calling of the 5' RACE reads with MiXCR, one entry per CDR3 protein. The sample contains some 600,000 distinct CDR3 sequences, under 8.5% of which appear only once. The same sample was also used in a study of yellow fever vaccine responses in identical twins.

Sequencing was performed on PBMCs. These receptors came from a woman aged 18-35 years in good health.

At least ten counts were recorded for this clonotype. The V call is TRBV24-1, the J call TRBJ2-1; 14 bases are a match to TRBD2. The CDR3 runs to 16 residues. After removal of 3 bases from V and 9 bases from J, the junction contained 6 bases not matched to a gene. CDR1 KGHDR and CDR2 SFDVKD come from the germline V gene. This CDR3 is CATSDPPTSGRGEQFF. CDR3 nucleotide sequence: TGTGCCACCAGTGATCCACCGACTAGCGGGAGGGGTGAGCAGTTCTTC.

The chain recombines TRBV24-1 with TRBJ2-3, with 7 bases identical to TRBD2. CDR1 is KGHDR and CDR2 is SFDVKD in the germline V gene. This CDR3 has 17 amino acids. V was clipped by 0 bases and J by 4 bases; unmatched bases: 9. The CDR3 sequence is CATSDLSGGGVPDTQYF. CDR3 sequence (DNA): TGTGCCACCAGTGATTTGTCCGGGGGAGGGGTCCCAGATACGCAGTATTTT.

In this sample, this clonotype turned up a few times. V gene TRBV29-1 combines with J gene TRBJ1-2, with 7 bases lining up with TRBD1. Germline V gene sequence: CDR1 SQVTM, CDR2 ANQGSEA. There are 12 residues in the CDR3. Trimming took 6 bases from V and 6 from J; bases not matched to a gene: 7. The CDR3 region has the DNA TGCAGCGTCCCAGCAGGGGGGAATGGCTACACCTTC. Protein product: CSVPAGGNGYTF.

This clonotype was counted ten times or more. The V and J genes are TRBV12-3 or TRBV12-4 and TRBJ2-1; D is unresolved. V was cut by 6 bases and J by 5 bases, with 11 bases left in between. The CDR3 has 13 residues. This chain's CDR3 is CASRSPNDNEQFF. The CDR3 DNA reads as TGTGCCAGCAGGTCACCTAACGACAATGAGCAGTTCTTC.

This clonotype was recorded a few times. The chain uses TRBV13 and TRBJ2-3; 10 positions match TRBD1. Unmatched junction bases numbered 8, after V lost 4 bases and J lost 1 base. The CDR3 extends over 17 amino acids. The germline CDR1 and CDR2 sequences are PRHDT and FYEKMQ (reference sequence). In nucleotides, the CDR3 is TGTGCCAGCAGCTCGGGCCCCGGACAGGGGGGCACAGATACGCAGTATTTT. Amino acid sequence: CASSSGPGQGGTDTQYF.

A few counts support this clonotype. The chain is built from TRBV10-3 and TRBJ1-3; D not certain. V lost 1 base to trimming and J lost 0 bases, with 4 bases between them. CDR3 length: 14 amino acids. Germline V lookup: CDR1 ENHRY, CDR2 SYGVKD. The CDR3, as DNA: TGTGCCATCAGTGAGTTGAACTCTGGAAACACCATATATTTT. Protein: CAISELNSGNTIYF.

This clonotype was recorded a few times. The chain uses TRBV4-1 and TRBJ1-2, with D uncertain. With 4 bases removed from V and 1 base from J, the gap between germline ends came to 16 bases. The CDR3 contains 16 residues. In germline, CDR1 is MGHRA, CDR2 YSYEKL. The CDR3 region is CASSPSGVQRNYGYTF. DNA for the CDR3: TGCGCCAGCAGCCCGTCCGGGGTACAGCGTAACTATGGCTACACCTTC.

The chain is built from TRBV6-2 or TRBV6-3 and TRBJ2-7; 9 nucleotides line up with TRBD2. From germline, CDR1 is MNHEY and CDR2 SVGEGT. The junction had 14 bases not matched to a gene; V was cut back by 6 bases and J by 2 bases. The CDR3 consists of 17 residues. DNA for the CDR3: TGTGCCAGCAGACCACTAGCGGGTCAGACATACCCCTACGAGCAGTACTTC. Protein: CASRPLAGQTYPYEQYF.

V usage is TRBV12-3 or TRBV12-4 and J usage is TRBJ2-2; D is unclear. CDR3 size: 15 residues. V was cut by 2 bases and J by 3 bases, with 10 bases left in between. This CDR3 reads CASSLTSLHTGELFF. The DNA of the CDR3 is TGTGCCAGCAGTTTAACGTCACTTCACACCGGGGAGCTGTTTTTT.

In its sample, this clonotype was seen a few times. The rearrangement uses TRBV20-1 and TRBJ1-1; D call uncertain. V lost 6 bases to trimming and J lost 4 bases, with 21 bases between them. The CDR3 extends over 15 amino acids. Germline V gene data show CDR1 as DFQATT and CDR2 as SNEGSKA (reference sequence). The CDR3 protein is CSAKGNMGGSTEAFF. DNA of the CDR3: TGCAGTGCCAAGGGAAATATGGGAGGTAGCACTGAAGCTTTCTTT.

Comment on this clonotype: A junction boundary mismatches the germline segment, possibly from a read error. The chain is built from TRBV12-3 or TRBV12-4 and TRBJ2-1; tentative D call: TRBD1 (6 bases). The CDR3 length is 14 residues. The CDR3 DNA reads TGTGCCAGCACTTTATACGGACAGAACAATGAGCAGTTCTTC. The encoded protein is CASTLYGQNNEQFF.